A single T cell receptor beta chain is shown here with its context. The cohort comprised adults aged 18 to 89 years residing in under 25 US areas. Sequencing used immunoSEQ multiplex PCR; TCRdb keeps in-frame clones, though not all of them. Of approximately 160,000 clones detected, 75% to 90% appear once; the ten largest clones hold 3.5% to 5%. The source of the sample is a study of blood T cell repertoires in COVID-19. The germline V gene encodes CDR1 SGHNT and CDR2 YYREEE (reference sequence). The CDR3 is made up of 15 amino acids. The trim removed 6 bases at V and 5 bases at J, leaving 13 bases unmatched.

Sequencing was carried out using PBMCs or T cells enriched from blood (not recorded which). The rearrangement links TRBV5-4 to TRBJ1-1; 7 positions agree with TRBD1. The TCR sequence derives from a woman aged 45 to 65 who had recovered from COVID-19. The CDR3 reads CASNRDSPGGTEAFF. In nucleotides, the CDR3 is TGTGCCAGCAATAGGGACAGCCCGGGCGGGACTGAAGCTTTCTTT.